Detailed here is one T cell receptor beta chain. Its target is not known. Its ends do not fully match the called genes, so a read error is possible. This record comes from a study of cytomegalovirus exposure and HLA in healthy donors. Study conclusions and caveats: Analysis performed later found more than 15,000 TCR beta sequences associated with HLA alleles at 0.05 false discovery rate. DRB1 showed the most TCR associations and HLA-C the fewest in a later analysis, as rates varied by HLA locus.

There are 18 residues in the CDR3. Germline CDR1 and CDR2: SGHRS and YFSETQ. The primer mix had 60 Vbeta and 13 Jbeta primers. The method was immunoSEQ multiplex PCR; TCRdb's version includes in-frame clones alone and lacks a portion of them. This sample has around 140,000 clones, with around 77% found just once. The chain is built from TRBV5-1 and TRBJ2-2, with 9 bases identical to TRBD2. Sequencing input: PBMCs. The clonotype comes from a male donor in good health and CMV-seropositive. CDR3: CASSLNGRGGLNTGKLFF. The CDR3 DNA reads TGCGCCAGCAGCTTGAATGGGCGGGGGGGCCTGAACACCGGGAAGCTGTTTTTT.